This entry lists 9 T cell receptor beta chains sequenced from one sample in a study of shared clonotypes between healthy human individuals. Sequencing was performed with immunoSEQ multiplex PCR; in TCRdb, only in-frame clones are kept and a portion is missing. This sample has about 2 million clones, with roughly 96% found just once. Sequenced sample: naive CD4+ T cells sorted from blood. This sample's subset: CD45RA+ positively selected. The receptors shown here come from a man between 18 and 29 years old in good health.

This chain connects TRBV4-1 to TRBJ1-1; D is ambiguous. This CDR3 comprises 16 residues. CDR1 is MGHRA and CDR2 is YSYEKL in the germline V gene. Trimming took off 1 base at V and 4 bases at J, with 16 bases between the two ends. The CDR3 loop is CASSQVYTTPTTEAFF. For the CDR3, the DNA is TGCGCCAGCAGCCAAGTCTATACAACTCCTACCACTGAAGCTTTCTTT.

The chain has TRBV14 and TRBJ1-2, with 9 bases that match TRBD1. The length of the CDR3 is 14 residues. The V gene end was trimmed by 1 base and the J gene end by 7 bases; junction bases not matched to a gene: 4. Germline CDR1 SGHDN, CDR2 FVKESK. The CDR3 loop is CASSQVGQGLGYTF. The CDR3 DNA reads TGTGCCAGCAGCCAAGTGGGACAGGGCCTTGGCTACACCTTC.

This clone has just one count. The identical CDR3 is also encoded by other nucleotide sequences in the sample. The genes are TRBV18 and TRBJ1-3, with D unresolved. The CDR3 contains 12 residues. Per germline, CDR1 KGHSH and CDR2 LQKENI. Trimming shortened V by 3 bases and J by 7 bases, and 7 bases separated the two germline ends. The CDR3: CASSPTGNTIYF. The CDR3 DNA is TGTGCCAGCTCACCGACGGGGAACACCATATATTTT.

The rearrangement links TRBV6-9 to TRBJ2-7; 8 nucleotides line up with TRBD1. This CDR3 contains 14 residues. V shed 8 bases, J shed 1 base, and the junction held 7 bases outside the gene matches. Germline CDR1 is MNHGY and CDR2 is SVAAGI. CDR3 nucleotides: TGTGCCAGCCAGGACAGGGCCCAATCCTACGAGCAGTACTTC. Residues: CASQDRAQSYEQYF.

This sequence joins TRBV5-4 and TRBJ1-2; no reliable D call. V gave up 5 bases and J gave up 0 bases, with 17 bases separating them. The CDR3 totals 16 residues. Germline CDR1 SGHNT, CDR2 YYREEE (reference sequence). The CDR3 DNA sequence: TGTGCCAGCAGTCAAGCGGAGCGGGGTTCTAACTATGGCTACACCTTC. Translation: CASSQAERGSNYGYTF.

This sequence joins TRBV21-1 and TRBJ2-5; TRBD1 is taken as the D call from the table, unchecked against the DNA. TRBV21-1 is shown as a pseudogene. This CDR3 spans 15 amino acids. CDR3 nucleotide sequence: TGTGCCAGCAGCGCCCGGACAGCGTACCAAGAGACCCAGTACTTC. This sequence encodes CASSARTAYQETQYF.

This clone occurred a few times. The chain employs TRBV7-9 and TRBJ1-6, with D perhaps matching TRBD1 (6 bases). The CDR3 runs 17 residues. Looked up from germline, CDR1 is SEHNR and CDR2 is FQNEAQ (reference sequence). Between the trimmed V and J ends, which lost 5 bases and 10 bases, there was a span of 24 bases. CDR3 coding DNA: TGTGCCAGCAGCCCGAACGACAGGCAGCCGGGGAGGTCACCCCTCCACTTT. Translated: CASSPNDRQPGRSPLHF.

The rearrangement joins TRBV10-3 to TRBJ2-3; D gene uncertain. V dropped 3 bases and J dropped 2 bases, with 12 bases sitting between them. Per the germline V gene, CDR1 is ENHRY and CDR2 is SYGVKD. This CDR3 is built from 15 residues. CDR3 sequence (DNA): TGTGCCATCAGTGATACTGGCCACATCACAGATACGCAGTATTTT. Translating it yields CAISDTGHITDTQYF.

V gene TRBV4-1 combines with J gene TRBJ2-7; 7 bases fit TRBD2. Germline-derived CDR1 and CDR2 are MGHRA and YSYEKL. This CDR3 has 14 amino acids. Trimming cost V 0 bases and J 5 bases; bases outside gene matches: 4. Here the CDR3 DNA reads TGCGCCAGCAGCCAAGATCTAGCGGCCAACGAGCAGTACTTC. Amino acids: CASSQDLAANEQYF.